Each of the 20 T cell receptor beta chains below was sequenced from the same sample in a study of blood T cell repertoires in COVID-19. Sequencing was performed with immunoSEQ multiplex PCR; in TCRdb, only in-frame clones are kept and a portion is missing. The table records about 160,000 clones, approximately 87% of them present only once. Sequencing input: PBMCs or T cells enriched from blood (not recorded which). Source of these receptors: a woman between 45 and 60 years old who had recovered from COVID-19.

For this clone: Germline is not matched at one junction end, which may reflect a read error. The CDR3 DNA is TGTGCCAGCAGTGACTCCGTACGGGGTAGGAATGGCTACACCTTC. It translates to CASSDSVRGRNGYTF. This rearrangement joins TRBV6-5 to TRBJ1-2; D call uncertain. Germline assignment: CDR1 MNHEY and CDR2 SVGAGI. The CDR3 is 15 residues long.

This clone was recorded once. The V call is TRBV7-9, the J call TRBJ1-2, with 8 bases fitting TRBD1. CDR3 length equals 13 residues. V lost 5 bases, J lost 8 bases, and 7 bases stayed unmatched. Germline CDR1 reads SEHNR; CDR2 reads FQNEAQ (reference sequence). CDR3 amino acids: CASSPQGARGYTF. CDR3 DNA sequence: TGTGCCAGCAGCCCCCAGGGGGCTAGGGGCTACACCTTC.

The V gene is TRBV14, the J gene TRBJ1-3; no firm D call. CDR3 length equals 15 residues. Germline assignment: CDR1 SGHDN and CDR2 FVKESK. V was clipped by 1 base and J by 0 bases, with 7 bases between them. The CDR3: CASSQGYGSGNTIYF. CDR3 nucleotides: TGTGCCAGCAGCCAAGGGTACGGCTCTGGAAACACCATATATTTT. The variable domain in full, with the rest retrieved from reference TRBV14 and TRBJ1-3, is EAGVTQFPSHSVIEKGQTVTLRCDPISGHDNLYWYRRVMGKEIKFLLHFVKESKQDESGMPNNRFLAERTGGTYSTLKVQPAELEDSGVYFCASSQGYGSGNTIYFGEGSWLTVV.

The gene calls are TRBV11-3 and TRBJ2-1, with 7 bases aligning to TRBD2. The CDR3 length is 18 residues. The germline V gene encodes CDR1 SGHNT and CDR2 YENEEA. V shed 7 bases, J shed 3 bases, and the junction held 18 bases outside the gene matches. CDR3 residues: CASTAGRPGASGYNEQFF. The CDR3 coding sequence is TGTGCCAGCACCGCGGGGCGCCCGGGAGCTAGCGGCTACAATGAGCAGTTCTTC.

The chain joins TRBV7-9 to TRBJ1-5; maybe TRBD1 (5 bases). Trimming removed 5 bases at V and 0 bases at J, with 11 bases between. There are 15 residues in the CDR3. Germline CDR1 reads SEHNR; CDR2 reads FQNEAQ (reference sequence). The CDR3 DNA reads as TGTGCCAGCAGCGAGGGACTGACTAGCAATCAGCCCCAGCATTTT. It yields the protein CASSEGLTSNQPQHF. The full variable domain, with the rest looked up from reference TRBV7-9 and TRBJ1-5, is DTGVSQNPRHKITKRGQNVTFRCDPISEHNRLYWYRQTLGQGPEFLTYFQNEAQLEKSRLLSDRFSAERPKGSFSTLEIQRTEQGDSAMYLCASSEGLTSNQPQHFGDGTRLSIL.

The CDR3: CASRDGSYEQYF. The CDR3 coding sequence is TGTGCCAGCAGGGACGGGAGCTACGAGCAGTACTTC. The chain recombines TRBV28 with TRBJ2-7; D is possibly TRBD2 (6 bases). The CDR3 is 12 amino acids. The germline V gene encodes CDR1 MDHEN and CDR2 SYDVKM. Trimming left V 6 bases short and J 3 bases short, with 9 bases between.

The chain combines TRBV18 with TRBJ1-1; D possibly corresponds to TRBD1 (5 bases). Between the trimmed V and J ends, which lost 6 bases and 2 bases, there was a span of 10 bases. This CDR3 comprises 13 residues. Germline assignment: CDR1 KGHSH and CDR2 LQKENI. The DNA of the CDR3 is TGTGCCAGCTCGCAACAGGTTAACACTGAAGCTTTCTTT. Amino acids: CASSQQVNTEAFF.

The CDR3 region is CASRLITMADTQYF. As DNA, the CDR3 is TGTGCCAGCAGGCTAATTACCATGGCAGATACGCAGTATTTT. The chain links TRBV6-5 to TRBJ2-3; D remains unclear. The CDR3 contains 14 residues. Per the germline V gene, CDR1 is MNHEY and CDR2 is SVGAGI. V lost 6 bases and J lost 4, with 14 bases in between.

This chain links TRBV3-1 (or the pseudogene TRBV3-2) with TRBJ2-7; 8 bases align to TRBD2. V gave up 4 bases and J gave up 4 bases; unmatched junction bases: 9. The length of the CDR3 is 15 residues. CDR1 and CDR2 from the germline V gene are LGHDT and YNNKEL (reference sequence). The CDR3 sequence: CASSPRGSGVYEQYF. For the CDR3, the DNA is TGTGCCAGCAGCCCTAGAGGTAGCGGGGTTTACGAGCAGTACTTC.

The chain recombines TRBV14 with TRBJ1-4; weak D call: TRBD1 (5 bases). Deletions cut 2 bases from V and 7 bases from J, with 20 bases between. CDR3 length: 17 amino acids. Germline V gives CDR1 SGHDN, CDR2 FVKESK. Written as DNA, the CDR3 is TGTGCCAGCAGCCAATTGGACATGGCGGGGCCTGGTGAAAAACTGTTTTTT. This gives the protein CASSQLDMAGPGEKLFF.

The gene calls are TRBV15 and TRBJ1-5; D perhaps matches TRBD1 (6 bases). The CDR3 covers 15 residues. V was clipped by 2 bases and J by 3 bases, with 11 bases between them. CDR1 is LNHNV, CDR2 YYDKDF, per germline (reference sequence). The CDR3 DNA is TGTGCCACCAGCAGATCGACAGGTCCCAATCAGCCCCAGCATTTT. This encodes CATSRSTGPNQPQHF.

The chain recombines TRBV6-5 with TRBJ1-5, with TRBD1 matching over 8 bases. This CDR3 has 14 amino acids. V lost 8 bases, J lost 7 bases, and 10 bases stayed unmatched. Per germline, CDR1 MNHEY and CDR2 SVGAGI. The CDR3 loop is CASGGQVGEQPQHF. In DNA, the CDR3 is TGTGCCAGCGGGGGACAGGTGGGGGAACAGCCCCAGCATTTT.

This clone has a single count. The chain carries TRBV10-3 and TRBJ1-1, with 9 bases that match TRBD1. Germline V lookup: CDR1 ENHRY, CDR2 SYGVKD. This CDR3 is built from 16 residues. V dropped 10 bases and J dropped 1; count of bases not matched to a gene: 13. The CDR3 sequence is CATEGTGRLRNTEAFF. The CDR3 region has the DNA TGTGCCACCGAGGGGACAGGGAGGTTAAGGAACACTGAAGCTTTCTTT.

The J gene is TRBJ2-7, the V gene TRBV2; D is unclear. The germline CDR1 and CDR2 sequences are SNHLY and FYNNEI. V lost 4 bases to trimming and J lost 3 bases, with 7 bases between them. The CDR3 covers 12 residues. The CDR3 is CASSAVNYEQYF. The CDR3 region has the DNA TGTGCCAGCAGTGCAGTCAACTACGAGCAGTACTTC.

Only one count was recorded for this clone. V usage is TRBV4-2 and J usage is TRBJ2-7, with 10 bases identical to TRBD2. The V and J ends lost 4 bases and 3 bases, in that order; junction bases with no gene match: 9. The germline CDR1 and CDR2 sequences are LGHNA and YNFKEQ. The CDR3 runs 16 residues. DNA of the CDR3: TGTGCCAGCAGCCCTGAGCCTAGCGGGAGCCGCTACGAGCAGTACTTC. The encoded protein is CASSPEPSGSRYEQYF.

This chain joins TRBV7-3 and TRBJ2-5, with a weak D call TRBD1 (6 bases). The CDR3 consists of 13 residues. Germline V lookup: CDR1 SGHTA, CDR2 FQGTGA. The V and J ends lost 5 bases and 4 bases respectively, with 11 bases between them. The CDR3 is CASSMDSRETQYF. As DNA, the CDR3 is TGTGCCAGCAGCATGGACAGTCGAGAGACCCAGTACTTC. The full variable domain, with the rest looked up from reference TRBV7-3 and TRBJ2-5, is GAGVSQTPSNKVTEKGKYVELRCDPISGHTALYWYRQSLGQGPEFLIYFQGTGAADDSGLPNDRFFAVRPEGSVSTLKIQRTERGDSAVYLCASSMDSRETQYFGPGTRLLVL.

The chain joins TRBV30 to TRBJ1-6; 10 positions agree with TRBD1. Trimming at V came to 3 bases and at J to 7 bases, leaving 0 bases not matched to a gene. The CDR3 extends over 13 amino acids. Germline lookup yields CDR1 GTSNPN and CDR2 SVGIG (reference sequence). The CDR3 loop is CAWRDRGNSPLHF. CDR3 coding DNA: TGTGCCTGGAGGGACAGGGGGAATTCACCCCTCCACTTT.

This clone appeared once. The rearrangement joins TRBV5-4 to TRBJ1-6; D unresolved. The germline gives CDR1 SGHNT, CDR2 YYREEE (reference sequence). This CDR3 has 16 amino acids. V shed 2 bases and J shed 2 bases, with 11 bases lying between them. The chain's CDR3 is CASSFGRIPYNSPLHF. The CDR3 DNA sequence: TGTGCCAGCAGCTTTGGGAGGATCCCCTATAATTCACCCCTCCACTTT. The complete variable domain, with remaining parts taken from reference TRBV5-4 and TRBJ1-6, reads ETGVTQSPTHLIKTRGQQVTLRCSSQSGHNTVSWYQQALGQGPQFIFQYYREEENGRGNFPPRFSGLQFPNYSSELNVNALELDDSALYLCASSFGRIPYNSPLHFGNGTRLTVT.

The chain carries TRBV18 and TRBJ2-7, with a possible D match to TRBD1 (6 bases). From germline, CDR1 is KGHSH and CDR2 LQKENI. The V end lost 3 bases, the J end lost 2 bases, and 14 bases lay between the germline ends. The CDR3 totals 15 residues. The CDR3 sequence is CASSPADRQAYEQYF. The CDR3 DNA follows: TGTGCCAGCTCACCTGCGGACAGACAGGCCTACGAGCAGTACTTC. Full variable domain (rest looked up from reference TRBV18 and TRBJ2-7): NAGVMQNPRHLVRRRGQEARLRCSPMKGHSHVYWYRQLPEEGLKFMVYLQKENIIDESGMPKERFSAEFPKEGPSILRIQQVVRGDSAAYFCASSPADRQAYEQYFGPGTRLTVT.

The V and J genes are TRBV29-1 and TRBJ2-7; 7 bases line up with TRBD1. This CDR3 is 11 amino acids long. Germline CDR1 SQVTM, CDR2 ANQGSEA. The J segment lost 4 bases and the V segment lost 6 bases, leaving 3 bases of the junction unmatched. This chain's CDR3 is CSVATGYEQYF. The CDR3 DNA reads as TGCAGCGTAGCGACAGGGTACGAGCAGTACTTC.